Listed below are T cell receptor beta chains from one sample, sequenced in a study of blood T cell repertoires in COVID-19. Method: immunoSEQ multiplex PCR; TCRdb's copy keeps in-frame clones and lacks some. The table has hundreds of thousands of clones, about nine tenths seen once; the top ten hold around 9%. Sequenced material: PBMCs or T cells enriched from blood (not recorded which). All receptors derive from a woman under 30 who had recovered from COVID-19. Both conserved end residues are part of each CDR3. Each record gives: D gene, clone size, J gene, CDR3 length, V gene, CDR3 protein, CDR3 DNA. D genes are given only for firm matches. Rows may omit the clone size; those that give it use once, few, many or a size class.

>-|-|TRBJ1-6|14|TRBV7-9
CASSLGAYNSPLHF
TGTGCCAGCAGCTTAGGAGCCTATAATTCACCCCTCCACTTT
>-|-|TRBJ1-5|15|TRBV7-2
CASSSTPWSNQPQHF
TGTGCCAGCAGCTCAACACCTTGGAGCAATCAGCCCCAGCATTTT
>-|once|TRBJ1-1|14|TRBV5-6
CASSSTGYRTEAFF
TGTGCCAGCAGCTCCACAGGGTATCGCACTGAAGCTTTCTTT
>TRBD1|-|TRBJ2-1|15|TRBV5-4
CASSFDGTGGNEQFF
TGTGCCAGCAGCTTTGATGGGACAGGGGGGAATGAGCAGTTCTTC
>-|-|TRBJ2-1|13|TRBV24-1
CATSDLVRVEQFF
TGTGCCACCAGTGATTTAGTCAGGGTTGAGCAGTTCTTC
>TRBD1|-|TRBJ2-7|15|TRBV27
CASSLIGTVSYEQYF
TGTGCCAGCAGTTTAATCGGGACAGTCTCCTACGAGCAGTACTTC
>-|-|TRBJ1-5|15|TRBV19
CASSIGRQGNQPQHF
TGTGCCAGTAGTATTGGGCGCCAGGGCAATCAGCCCCAGCATTTT
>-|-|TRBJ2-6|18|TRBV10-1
CASSQTGQGSSGANVLTF
TGCGCCAGCAGCCAAACTGGGCAGGGGTCCTCTGGGGCCAACGTCCTGACTTTC
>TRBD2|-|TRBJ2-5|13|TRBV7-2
CASSTSTHETQYF
TGTGCCAGTTCGACTAGCACCCATGAGACCCAGTACTTC
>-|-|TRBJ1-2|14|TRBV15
CATSMNTGADGYTF
TGTGCCACCAGCATGAACACGGGAGCGGACGGCTACACCTTC
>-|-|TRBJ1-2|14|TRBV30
CAWTMGPYSWGYTF
TGTGCCTGGACCATGGGCCCTTACTCGTGGGGCTACACCTTC
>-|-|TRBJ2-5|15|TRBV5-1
CASSLSGAIQETQYF
TGCGCCAGCAGCTTGAGTGGGGCGATCCAAGAGACCCAGTACTTC
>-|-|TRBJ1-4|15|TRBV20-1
CSASPPTGPGEKLFF
TGCAGTGCTAGTCCCCCGACGGGTCCTGGAGAAAAACTGTTTTTT
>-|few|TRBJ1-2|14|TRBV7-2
CASSRTATVYGYTF
TGTGCCAGCAGCAGAACAGCGACAGTTTATGGCTACACCTTC
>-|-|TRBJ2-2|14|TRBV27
CASSSGVGYGELFF
TGTGCCAGCAGTTCGGGAGTAGGCTACGGGGAGCTGTTTTTT
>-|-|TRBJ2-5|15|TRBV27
CASSLQDAALETQYF
TGTGCCAGCAGTCTACAGGATGCGGCGTTGGAGACCCAGTACTTC
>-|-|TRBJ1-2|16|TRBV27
CASRLRGGDPIAGYTF
TGTGCCAGCAGACTAAGAGGGGGAGATCCGATAGCTGGCTACACCTTC
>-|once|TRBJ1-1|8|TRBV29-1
CSVDKAFF
TGCAGCGTTGATAAAGCTTTCTTT